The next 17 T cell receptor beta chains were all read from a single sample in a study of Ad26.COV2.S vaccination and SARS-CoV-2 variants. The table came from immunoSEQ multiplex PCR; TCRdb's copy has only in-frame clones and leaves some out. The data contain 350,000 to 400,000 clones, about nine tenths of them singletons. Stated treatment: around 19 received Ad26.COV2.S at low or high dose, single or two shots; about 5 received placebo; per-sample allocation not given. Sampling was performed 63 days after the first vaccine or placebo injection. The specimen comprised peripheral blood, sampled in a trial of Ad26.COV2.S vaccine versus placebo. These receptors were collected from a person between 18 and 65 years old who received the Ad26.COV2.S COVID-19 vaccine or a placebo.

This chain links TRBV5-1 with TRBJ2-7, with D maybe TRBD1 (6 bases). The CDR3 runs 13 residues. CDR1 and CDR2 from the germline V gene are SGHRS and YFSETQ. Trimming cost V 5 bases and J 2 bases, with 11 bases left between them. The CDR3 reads CASRQGPTYEQYF. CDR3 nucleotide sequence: TGCGCCAGCAGACAGGGCCCCACCTACGAGCAGTACTTC.

The CDR3 sequence: CASSGGLGGVGTEAFF. DNA for the CDR3: TGTGCCAGCAGTGGGGGACTAGGGGGCGTCGGCACTGAAGCTTTCTTT. V usage is TRBV6-1 and J usage is TRBJ1-1; 7 bases are a match to TRBD1. The length of the CDR3 is 16 residues. Germline trimming cut 4 bases from V and 4 bases from J; bases unmatched to any gene: 12. CDR1 and CDR2 (germline): MNHNS, SASEGT.

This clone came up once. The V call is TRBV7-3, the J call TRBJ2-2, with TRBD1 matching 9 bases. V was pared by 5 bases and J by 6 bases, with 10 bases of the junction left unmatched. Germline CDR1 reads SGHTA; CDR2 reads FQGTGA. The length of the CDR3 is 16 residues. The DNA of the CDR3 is TGTGCCAGCAGCGCACAGGGGGCGAGCCCAGCCGGGGAGCTGTTTTTT. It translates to CASSAQGASPAGELFF.

Written as DNA, the CDR3 is TGTGCCAGCAGCCAAGACCCAAGCAGCGAGCAGTACTTC. Amino acids: CASSQDPSSEQYF. The genes are TRBV3-1 (or the pseudogene TRBV3-2) and TRBJ2-7; D is unclear. The CDR3 loop spans 13 amino acids. Trimming left V 0 bases short and J 6 bases short, with 9 bases between. Germline assignment: CDR1 LGHDT and CDR2 YNNKEL (reference sequence).

CDR3 DNA sequence: TGTGCCAGCAGCCAAGGACAGTTGAGCACTGAAGCTTTCTTT. This gives the protein CASSQGQLSTEAFF. The chain employs TRBV3-1 (or the pseudogene TRBV3-2) and TRBJ1-1; D is possibly TRBD1 (5 bases). Germline assignment: CDR1 LGHDT and CDR2 YNNKEL (reference sequence). The CDR3 extends over 14 amino acids. Trimming removed 1 base at V and 4 bases at J, with 10 bases between.

CDR3 residues: CASTSQRGVVSTDTQYF. DNA of the CDR3: TGTGCCAGCACCTCCCAGAGAGGGGTCGTGAGCACAGATACGCAGTATTTT. The V call is TRBV7-9, the J call TRBJ2-3; D possibly matches TRBD1 or TRBD2 (5 bases each). Germline CDR1 is SEHNR and CDR2 is FQNEAQ (reference sequence). V dropped 7 bases and J dropped 0 bases, with 20 bases sitting between them. There are 17 residues in the CDR3.

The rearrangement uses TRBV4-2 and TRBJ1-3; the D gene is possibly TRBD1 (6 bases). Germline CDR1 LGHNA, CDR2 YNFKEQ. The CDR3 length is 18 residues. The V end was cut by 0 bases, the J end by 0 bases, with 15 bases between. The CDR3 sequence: CASSQDLSRGSSGNTIYF. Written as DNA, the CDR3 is TGTGCCAGCAGCCAAGATCTATCCAGGGGCAGCTCTGGAAACACCATATATTTT.

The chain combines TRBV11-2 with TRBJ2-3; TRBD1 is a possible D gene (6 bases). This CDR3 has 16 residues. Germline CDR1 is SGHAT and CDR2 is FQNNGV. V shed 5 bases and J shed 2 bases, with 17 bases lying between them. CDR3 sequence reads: CASSPKDRNPTDTQYF. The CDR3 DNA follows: TGTGCCAGCAGCCCGAAGGACAGAAATCCCACAGATACGCAGTATTTT.

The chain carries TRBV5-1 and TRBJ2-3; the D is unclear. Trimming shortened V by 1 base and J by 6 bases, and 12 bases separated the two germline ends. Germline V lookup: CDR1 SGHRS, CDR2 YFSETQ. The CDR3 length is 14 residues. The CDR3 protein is CASSLLRLEDTQYF. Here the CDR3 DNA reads TGCGCCAGCAGCTTGTTACGACTGGAGGATACGCAGTATTTT.

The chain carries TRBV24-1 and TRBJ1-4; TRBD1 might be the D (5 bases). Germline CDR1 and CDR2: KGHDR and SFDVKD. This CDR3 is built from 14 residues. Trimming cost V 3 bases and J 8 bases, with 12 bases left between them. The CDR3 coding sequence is TGTGCCACCAGTGATCCCAGGGCTGGGGAAAAACTGTTTTTT. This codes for CATSDPRAGEKLFF.

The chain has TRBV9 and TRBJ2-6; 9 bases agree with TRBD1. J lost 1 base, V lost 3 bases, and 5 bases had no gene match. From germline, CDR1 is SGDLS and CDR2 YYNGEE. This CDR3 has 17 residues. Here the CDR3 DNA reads TGTGCCAGCAGCGCCCCGGGACAGGGTTCTGGGGCCAACGTCCTGACTTTC. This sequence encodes CASSAPGQGSGANVLTF.

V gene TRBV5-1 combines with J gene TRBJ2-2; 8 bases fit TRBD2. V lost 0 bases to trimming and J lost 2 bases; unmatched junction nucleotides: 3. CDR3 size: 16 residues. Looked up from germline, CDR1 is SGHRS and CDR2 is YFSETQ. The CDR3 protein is CASSLASGGNTGELFF. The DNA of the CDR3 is TGCGCCAGCAGCTTGGCAAGCGGGGGTAACACCGGGGAGCTGTTTTTT.

CDR3 DNA sequence: TGCAGCGTTGGAGCACAGATTGACCAGCCCCAGCATTTT. Its translation: CSVGAQIDQPQHF. V and J are TRBV29-1 and TRBJ1-5; unclear D gene. Trimming shortened V by 4 bases and J by 7 bases, and 14 bases separated the two germline ends. Germline CDR1 is SQVTM and CDR2 is ANQGSEA. The CDR3 totals 13 residues.

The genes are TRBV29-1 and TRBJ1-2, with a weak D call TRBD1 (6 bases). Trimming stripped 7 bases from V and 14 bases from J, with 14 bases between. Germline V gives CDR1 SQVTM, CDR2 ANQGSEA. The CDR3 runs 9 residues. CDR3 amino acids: CSDYEGGTF. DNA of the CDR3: TGCAGCGACTACGAGGGGGGAACCTTC.

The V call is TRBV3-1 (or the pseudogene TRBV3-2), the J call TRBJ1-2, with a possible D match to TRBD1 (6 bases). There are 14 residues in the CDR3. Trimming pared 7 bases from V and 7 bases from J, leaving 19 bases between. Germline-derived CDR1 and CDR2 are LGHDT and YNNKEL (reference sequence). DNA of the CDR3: TGTGCCAGCACCCACGGGGGGGGCCAGAGTGGCTACACCTTC. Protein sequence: CASTHGGGQSGYTF.

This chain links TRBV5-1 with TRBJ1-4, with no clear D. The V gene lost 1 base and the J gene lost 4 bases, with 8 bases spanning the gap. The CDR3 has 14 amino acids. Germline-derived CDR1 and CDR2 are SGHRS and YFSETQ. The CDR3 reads CASSLWQDNEKLFF. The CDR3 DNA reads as TGCGCCAGCAGCTTGTGGCAGGATAATGAAAAACTGTTTTTT.

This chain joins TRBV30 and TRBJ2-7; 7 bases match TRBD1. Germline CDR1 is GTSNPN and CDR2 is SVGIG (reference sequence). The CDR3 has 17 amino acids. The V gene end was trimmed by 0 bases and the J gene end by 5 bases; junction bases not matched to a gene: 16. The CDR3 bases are TGTGCCTGGAGTGTAGGGCCCGGGACAGAGCCTTTGGACGAGCAGTACTTC. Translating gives CAWSVGPGTEPLDEQYF.